Following are 22 T cell receptor beta chains from one sample sequenced in a study of cytomegalovirus exposure and HLA in healthy donors. PCR amplification relied on 60 Vbeta primers (plus 13 Jbeta primers). Produced via immunoSEQ multiplex PCR; TCRdb's table is partial and in-frame only. The repertoire consists of roughly 130,000 clones, with around 79% occurring once and the leading ten covering 3.1%. The sample consisted of PBMCs. These receptors were collected from a female donor in good health and CMV-seronegative.

The rearrangement uses TRBV20-1 and TRBJ1-4, with TRBD1 matching over 10 bases. Germline V gene data show CDR1 as DFQATT and CDR2 as SNEGSKA (reference sequence). The V and J ends lost 7 bases and 9 bases, in that order; junction bases with no gene match: 2. The CDR3 is made up of 11 amino acids. CDR3 coding DNA: TGCAGTGGACAGGGGGCACAAAAACTGTTTTTT. It is translated as CSGQGAQKLFF.

J is TRBJ1-4 and V is TRBV6-6; 10 nucleotides agree with TRBD1. J gave up 7 bases and V 11 bases, and 4 bases lay outside the gene matches. The germline V gene encodes CDR1 MNHNY and CDR2 SVGAGI (reference sequence). The CDR3 runs 12 residues. The CDR3 here is CAAGQGIEKLFF. DNA for the CDR3: TGTGCCGCGGGACAGGGGATTGAAAAACTGTTTTTT.

This chain links TRBV2 with TRBJ2-3; a weak D match, TRBD2 (6 bases). Germline loops: CDR1 SNHLY, CDR2 FYNNEI. The V gene lost 4 bases and the J gene lost 0 bases, with 11 bases spanning the gap. The CDR3 is made up of 15 amino acids. CDR3 nucleotide sequence: TGTGCCAGCAGTGTGGAGGGCGGGAGCACAGATACGCAGTATTTT. Translated: CASSVEGGSTDTQYF.

The chain recombines TRBV29-1 with TRBJ1-5, with no clear D. CDR3 size: 13 residues. The V and J ends lost 2 bases and 5 bases respectively, with 10 bases between them. In germline, CDR1 is SQVTM, CDR2 ANQGSEA. For the CDR3, the DNA is TGCAGCGTTGAACCGGGGTCGGATCAGCCCCAGCATTTT. Its protein is CSVEPGSDQPQHF.

The chain recombines TRBV5-4 with TRBJ2-5; D unclear. The germline gives CDR1 SGHNT, CDR2 YYREEE (reference sequence). V lost 5 bases to trimming and J lost 1 base, with 12 bases between them. This CDR3 contains 14 residues. CDR3 nucleotide sequence: TGTGCCAGCAGTGTTGAGGCCGTCCAAGAGACCCAGTACTTC. Translating it yields CASSVEAVQETQYF. Based on the CDR3 plus reference TRBV5-4 and TRBJ2-5, the full variable domain is ETGVTQSPTHLIKTRGQQVTLRCSSQSGHNTVSWYQQALGQGPQFIFQYYREEENGRGNFPPRFSGLQFPNYSSELNVNALELDDSALYLCASSVEAVQETQYFGPGTRLLVL.

CDR3 loop: CASSVGRVWPDTQYF. In nucleotides, the CDR3 is TGTGCCAGCAGCGTAGGGCGGGTTTGGCCAGATACGCAGTATTTT. The V gene is TRBV9, the J gene TRBJ2-3; weak D call: TRBD2 (5 bases). Germline CDR1 is SGDLS and CDR2 is YYNGEE. V was pared by 0 bases and J by 4 bases, with 12 bases between. The CDR3 runs 15 residues. Variable domain in full (rest from reference TRBV9 and TRBJ2-3): DSGVTQTPKHLITATGQRVTLRCSPRSGDLSVYWYQQSLDQGLQFLIQYYNGEERAKGNILERFSAQQFPDLHSELNLSSLELGDSALYFCASSVGRVWPDTQYFGPGTRLTVL.

The chain is built from TRBV18 and TRBJ2-1, with D maybe TRBD2 (5 bases). Germline loops: CDR1 KGHSH, CDR2 LQKENI. The CDR3 is made up of 14 amino acids. Trimming stripped 1 base from V and 3 bases from J, with 7 bases between. The CDR3 nucleotides are TGTGCCAGCTCACCACTAGGACTCTACAATGAGCAGTTCTTC. This sequence encodes CASSPLGLYNEQFF.

This clone was seen a few times. V gene TRBV10-1 combines with J gene TRBJ2-1; 10 bases fit TRBD2. The CDR3 has 13 residues. V trimming: 6 bases; J trimming: 7 bases; junction bases outside the gene matches: 3. Germline assignment: CDR1 WNHNN and CDR2 SYGVQD (reference sequence). CDR3 coding DNA: TGCGCCAGCAGCTTACTAGCGGGGAATGAGCAGTTCTTC. This translates into CASSLLAGNEQFF.

This chain connects TRBV12-5 to TRBJ1-2; 10 bases agree with TRBD1. Germline CDR1 and CDR2: LGHNT and FRNRAP. V trimming: 0 bases; J trimming: 0 bases; junction bases outside the gene matches: 10. The CDR3 runs to 19 residues. The CDR3 loop is CASGLVLGRTGGSNYGYTF. In nucleotides, the CDR3 is TGTGCTAGTGGTTTGGTACTGGGCCGGACAGGGGGGTCTAACTATGGCTACACCTTC. Supplemented by reference TRBV12-5 and TRBJ1-2, the full variable domain reads DARVTQTPRHKVTEMGQEVTMRCQPILGHNTVFWYRQTMMQGLELLAYFRNRAPLDDSGMPKDRFSAEMPDATLATLKIQPSEPRDSAVYFCASGLVLGRTGGSNYGYTFGSGTRLTVV.

This chain connects TRBV30 to TRBJ1-3; TRBD1 aligns across 7 bases. The V segment lost 0 bases and the J segment 8 bases; nucleotides outside the gene matches: 4. Per germline, CDR1 GTSNPN and CDR2 SVGIG (reference sequence). This CDR3 contains 13 residues. The CDR3 sequence: CAWSVGRGDTIYF. The DNA for the CDR3 is TGTGCCTGGAGTGTAGGCAGGGGGGACACCATATATTTT.

V and J are TRBV11-2 and TRBJ2-5; no firm D call. The V end lost 1 base, the J end lost 6 bases, and 15 bases lay between the germline ends. The CDR3 is made up of 15 amino acids. Looked up from germline, CDR1 is SGHAT and CDR2 is FQNNGV. CDR3 bases: TGTGCCAGCAGCTTAGGGCGGCCGCTCCAGAAGACCCAGTACTTC. It is translated as CASSLGRPLQKTQYF.

V and J are TRBV6-1 and TRBJ2-7; tentative D call: TRBD1 (5 bases). V was trimmed by 10 bases and J by 2 bases, leaving 15 bases between them. The CDR3 has 13 amino acids. Germline V gives CDR1 MNHNS, CDR2 SASEGT. The CDR3: CAIGQGIAYEQYF. The CDR3 DNA is TGTGCCATCGGTCAGGGAATCGCCTACGAGCAGTACTTC.

The chain employs TRBV5-6 and TRBJ2-3, with D perhaps TRBD1 (5 bases). CDR1 and CDR2 (germline): SGHDT, YYEEEE. The ends were cut back, 1 base at V and 0 bases at J, with 9 bases in the middle. This CDR3 has 15 amino acids. CDR3 loop: CASSLTGPSTDTQYF. The CDR3 region has the DNA TGTGCCAGCAGCTTGACAGGCCCTAGCACAGATACGCAGTATTTT.

This chain connects TRBV5-4 to TRBJ2-7; 7 positions match TRBD1. The CDR3 extends over 14 amino acids. Per the germline V gene, CDR1 is SGHNT and CDR2 is YYREEE (reference sequence). V was clipped by 7 bases and J by 2 bases; unmatched bases: 9. CDR3 bases: TGTGCCAGCCGACGGACAGGCGACACCTACGAGCAGTACTTC. Its protein is CASRRTGDTYEQYF.

The genes are TRBV6-1 and TRBJ1-1, with D uncertain. The CDR3 spans 13 residues. V was shortened by 7 bases and J by 3 bases, with 12 bases between the two germline ends. Germline CDR1 MNHNS, CDR2 SASEGT. The CDR3 region is CASIPEEDTEAFF. The CDR3 DNA is TGTGCCAGCATCCCCGAGGAGGACACTGAAGCTTTCTTT.

The rearrangement links TRBV10-2 to TRBJ2-1, with TRBD1 matching 8 bases. V shed 2 bases, J shed 8 bases, and the junction held 5 bases outside the gene matches. Germline CDR1 is WSHSY and CDR2 is SAAADI. CDR3 length equals 14 residues. This CDR3 is CASSEGTGRYEQFF. CDR3 nucleotides: TGCGCCAGCAGTGAGGGGACAGGACGATATGAGCAGTTCTTC.

This clone was detected once. This sequence joins TRBV5-1 and TRBJ2-3; 9 positions agree with TRBD2. Per the germline V gene, CDR1 is SGHRS and CDR2 is YFSETQ. V shed 1 base and J 1 base; nucleotides not matched to a gene: 7. CDR3 length equals 17 residues. The CDR3 loop is CASSLLSGGWGTDTQYF. In DNA form, the CDR3 reads TGCGCCAGCAGCTTGCTTAGCGGGGGATGGGGCACAGATACGCAGTATTTT.

This chain links TRBV10-3 with TRBJ1-4; TRBD1 agrees at 8 bases. Germline V lookup: CDR1 ENHRY, CDR2 SYGVKD. This CDR3 is 15 amino acids long. Trimming at V came to 3 bases and at J to 0 bases, leaving 0 bases not matched to a gene. The CDR3 nucleotides read TGTGCCATCAGTGACAGGGGGCCAACTAATGAAAAACTGTTTTTT. Its translation: CAISDRGPTNEKLFF.

This clone was counted only a few times. The chain is built from TRBV6-1 and TRBJ1-2; TRBD1 might be the D (6 bases). In germline, CDR1 is MNHNS, CDR2 SASEGT. The CDR3 is made up of 16 amino acids. V gave up 0 bases and J gave up 4 bases, with 15 bases separating them. The CDR3 DNA sequence: TGTGCCAGCAGTGAAGCCGGGGGGGGCGCCGGCTATGGCTACACCTTC. This translates into CASSEAGGGAGYGYTF.

The V and J genes are TRBV6-5 and TRBJ2-1; tentative D call: TRBD2 (6 bases). This CDR3 is 15 amino acids long. With 6 bases removed from V and 1 base from J, the gap between germline ends came to 13 bases. CDR1 is MNHEY, CDR2 SVGAGI, per germline. As DNA, the CDR3 is TGTGCCAGCAGCCTCGGGAGTTGGTCCTACAATGAGCAGTTCTTC. Protein: CASSLGSWSYNEQFF.

The chain is built from TRBV11-2 and TRBJ2-3; 13 nucleotides match TRBD2. V lost 6 bases and J lost 4; bases outside the gene matches: 4. CDR1 and CDR2 from the germline V gene are SGHAT and FQNNGV. The CDR3 totals 15 residues. CDR3 nucleotides: TGTGCCAGCAGGTGGACTAGCGGGAGTTCAGATACGCAGTATTTT. Protein product: CASRWTSGSSDTQYF.

Points on this clone: Other DNA sequences in this specimen translate into the identical CDR3. J is TRBJ2-7 and V is TRBV7-2; tentative D call: TRBD2 (5 bases). The ends were cut back, 2 bases at V and 7 bases at J, with 15 bases in the middle. The CDR3 is 14 residues long. In germline, CDR1 is SGHTA, CDR2 FQGNSA. The CDR3 here is CASSLRLAMDEQYF. CDR3 bases: TGTGCCAGCAGCTTAAGGCTAGCTATGGATGAGCAGTACTTC.